These 10 T cell receptor beta chains share one sample of origin, sequenced in a study of post-analysis software for immune sequencing data. Whole-study findings and limits: Controls had lower frequencies than patients of a few TRBV segments, which included TRBV5-6, TRBV5-1 and TRBV20-1.

Every TCR beta cDNA library bore unique molecular identifiers. TCRdb reprocessed the PCR reads via MiXCR and lists one record per CDR3 protein. This table has 750,000 to 950,000 distinct CDR3 sequences, roughly 58% appearing once. No antigens are known for them. The sequenced sample consisted of blood. Receptor source: a girl between 5 and 17 years old with multiple sclerosis.

V gene TRBV10-3 combines with J gene TRBJ2-7; weak D call: TRBD2 (6 bases). There are 16 residues in the CDR3. Trimming stripped 0 bases from V and 3 bases from J, with 15 bases between. Germline values: CDR1 ENHRY, CDR2 SYGVKD. This CDR3 reads CAISESKGWGGYEQYF. The CDR3 coding sequence is TGTGCCATCAGTGAGTCGAAAGGCTGGGGAGGCTACGAGCAGTACTTC.

V and J are TRBV5-1 and TRBJ1-4; TRBD1 might be the D (6 bases). This CDR3 has 14 amino acids. Per the germline V gene, CDR1 is SGHRS and CDR2 is YFSETQ. V lost 3 bases to trimming and J lost 4 bases, with 10 bases between them. CDR3 DNA: TGCGCCAGCAGCTCAGGACAGTTTAATGAAAAACTGTTTTTT. Its protein product is CASSSGQFNEKLFF.

The rearrangement links TRBV6-6 to TRBJ2-5; D is possibly TRBD1 or TRBD2 (5 bases each). CDR3 length: 16 residues. The germline V gene has CDR1 MNHNY and CDR2 SVGAGI (reference sequence). Trimming took off 5 bases at V and 9 bases at J, with 25 bases between the two ends. In DNA form, the CDR3 reads TGTGCCAGCAGTGATTCCGGGACCGTGTCTTTAGTGGCCCAGTACTTC. Residues: CASSDSGTVSLVAQYF.

There are a few counts of this clonotype. The V gene is TRBV5-1, the J gene TRBJ2-7; no clear D. In germline, CDR1 is SGHRS, CDR2 YFSETQ. CDR3 size: 15 residues. Trimming pared 4 bases from V and 6 bases from J, leaving 20 bases between. The chain's CDR3 is CASSKEDPHVSEQYF. CDR3 coding DNA: TGCGCCAGCAGCAAGGAAGACCCCCACGTCTCCGAGCAGTACTTC.

This clonotype was seen a few times. This chain uses TRBV20-1 with TRBJ2-4; TRBD2 matches 15 bases. This CDR3 spans 18 amino acids. Germline V gives CDR1 DFQATT, CDR2 SNEGSKA (reference sequence). V lost 4 bases and J lost 0; bases outside the gene matches: 7. The CDR3: CSATGLAGGPLAKNIQYF. The CDR3 DNA reads TGCAGTGCTACTGGACTAGCGGGAGGGCCGCTAGCCAAAAACATTCAGTACTTC.

The chain has TRBV10-2 and TRBJ2-5, with D tentatively TRBD1 (5 bases). Per germline, CDR1 WSHSY and CDR2 SAAADI. The CDR3 has 13 amino acids. V lost 2 bases, J lost 8 bases, and 12 bases lay in between. The CDR3 is CASSEEDSNTQYF. CDR3 bases: TGCGCCAGCAGTGAGGAAGACAGTAATACCCAGTACTTC.

This clonotype showed up just a few times. This chain links TRBV5-1 with TRBJ2-6; 9 bases line up with TRBD1. V shed 2 bases, J shed 0 bases, and the junction held 6 bases outside the gene matches. Germline V gene data show CDR1 as SGHRS and CDR2 as YFSETQ. CDR3 length: 18 amino acids. CDR3 in DNA: TGCGCCAGCAGCTTTCTGGGACAGGGCCGCTCTGGGGCCAACGTCCTGACTTTC. This gives the protein CASSFLGQGRSGANVLTF. Variable domain in full (rest from reference TRBV5-1 and TRBJ2-6): KAGVTQTPRYLIKTRGQQVTLSCSPISGHRSVSWYQQTPGQGLQFLFEYFSETQRNKGNFPGRFSGRQFSNSRSEMNVSTLELGDSALYLCASSFLGQGRSGANVLTFGAGSRLTVL.

V is TRBV6-5 and J is TRBJ2-1, with 7 nucleotides matching TRBD1. This CDR3 is built from 14 residues. The germline gives CDR1 MNHEY, CDR2 SVGAGI. V lost 6 bases to trimming and J lost 6 bases; unmatched junction nucleotides: 8. The CDR3 nucleotides are TGTGCCAGCAGAGGGAGACAGGGTGTCAATGAGCAGTTCTTC. This encodes CASRGRQGVNEQFF.

This clonotype was seen more than once but under ten times. The chain links TRBV7-3 to TRBJ2-7; D not resolved. There are 14 residues in the CDR3. CDR1 is SGHTA, CDR2 FQGTGA, per germline. V was cut by 5 bases and J by 2 bases, with 13 bases left in between. CDR3 amino acids: CASSATARPYEQYF. As DNA, the CDR3 is TGTGCCAGCAGCGCAACGGCTCGACCCTACGAGCAGTACTTC.

The chain joins TRBV29-1 to TRBJ1-4; D ambiguous. The CDR3 extends over 14 amino acids. Germline V lookup: CDR1 SQVTM, CDR2 ANQGSEA. V gave up 0 bases and J gave up 4 bases, with 9 bases separating them. In nucleotides, the CDR3 is TGCAGCGTTGAAGAGAGCGGCTATAATGAAAAACTGTTTTTT. Amino acids: CSVEESGYNEKLFF. The variable domain in full, completed from reference TRBV29-1 and TRBJ1-4, reads SAVISQKPSRDICQRGTSLTIQCQVDSQVTMMFWYRQQPGQSLTLIATANQGSEATYESGFVIDKFPISRPNLTFSTLTVSNMSPEDSSIYLCSVEESGYNEKLFFGSGTQLSVL.